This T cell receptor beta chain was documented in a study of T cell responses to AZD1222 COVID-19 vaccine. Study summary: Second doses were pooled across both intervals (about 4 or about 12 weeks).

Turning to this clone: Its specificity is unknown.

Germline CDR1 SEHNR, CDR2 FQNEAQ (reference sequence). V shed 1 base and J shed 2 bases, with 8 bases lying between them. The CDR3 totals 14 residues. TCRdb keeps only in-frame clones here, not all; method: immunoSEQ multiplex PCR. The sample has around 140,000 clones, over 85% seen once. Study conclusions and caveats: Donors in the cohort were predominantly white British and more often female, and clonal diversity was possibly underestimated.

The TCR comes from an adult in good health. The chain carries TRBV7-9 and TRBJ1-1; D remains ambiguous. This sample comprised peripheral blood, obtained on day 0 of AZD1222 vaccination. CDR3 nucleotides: TGTGCCAGCAGCTTAGTGGACTCTAACACTGAAGCTTTCTTT. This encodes CASSLVDSNTEAFF.